This TCR beta chain was retrieved from a study of low-dose radiotherapy and immunotherapy resistance in tumors. Study summary: Members of Cohort 2 were treated with 1 Gy per fraction every two weeks; their total was 13 Gy over 26 weeks. Patients were treated with intravenous nivolumab at 240 mg every two weeks and were also dosed with ipilimumab at 1 mg/kg every six weeks. A daily 300 mg dose of oral aspirin was taken by patients for four cycles from cycle 1 day 1.

This clonotype has ten or more counts. Time point described: after trial treatment. The sample's treatment: LDRT plus nivolumab, ipilimumab, low-dose cyclophosphamide and aspirin (RACIN trial). This CDR3 is built from 13 residues. V lost 6 bases to trimming and J lost 5 bases, with 16 bases between them. Germline V gives CDR1 SQVTM, CDR2 ANQGSEA. First-strand cDNA relied on TRAV- and TRBV-specific primers spanning alpha and beta chains. TCRs underwent 15 to 25 PCR cycles of amplification with a constant-region primer and V-primer adapter. It was by in vitro transcription that isolated mRNA was amplified. TCRdb fed the reads into MiXCR, producing one record per CDR3 protein. This repertoire shows 85,000 to 95,000 distinct CDR3 sequences, 20% found once; its top ten account for roughly 13%.

The clonotype originates from a female donor with ovarian cancer. J is TRBJ1-1 and V is TRBV29-1, with D perhaps TRBD1 (6 bases). This specimen consisted of PBMCs, obtained after low-dose radiotherapy plus immunotherapy. CDR3 nucleotides: TGCAGCGTGATATCAGGGGCCTTGACTGAAGCTTTCTTT. Translation: CSVISGALTEAFF.